This TCR beta chain is drawn from a study of cytomegalovirus exposure and HLA in healthy donors. Study-wide results and caveats: Judged likely to be a sequencing artifact was a cluster of highly shared sequence variants. Later genetic work tied a missense DCLRE1C variant to beta-chain V and J trimming. Most observed TCR sequences were rare, whereas some public TCRs were detected in many donors. No immune exposure information besides CMV serostatus was available.

PCR employed 60 Vbeta and 13 Jbeta primers. The data were produced by immunoSEQ multiplex PCR, yet TCRdb's version contains in-frame clones alone and is incomplete. The sample yields around 150,000 clones, about four fifths seen once. Regarding this clone: What it binds is unknown.

This CDR3 is built from 15 residues. Between the trimmed V and J ends, which lost 0 bases and 6 bases, there was a span of 14 bases. Germline V lookup: CDR1 MNHEY, CDR2 SMNVEV (reference sequence). This clonotype was obtained from a man younger than 45 in good health. The V gene is TRBV27, the J gene TRBJ1-2, with D perhaps matching TRBD1 (6 bases). Sequenced input: PBMCs. The CDR3 spells CASSLSRRDIHGYTF. CDR3 nucleotide sequence: TGTGCCAGCAGTTTATCACGACGGGACATCCATGGCTACACCTTC.